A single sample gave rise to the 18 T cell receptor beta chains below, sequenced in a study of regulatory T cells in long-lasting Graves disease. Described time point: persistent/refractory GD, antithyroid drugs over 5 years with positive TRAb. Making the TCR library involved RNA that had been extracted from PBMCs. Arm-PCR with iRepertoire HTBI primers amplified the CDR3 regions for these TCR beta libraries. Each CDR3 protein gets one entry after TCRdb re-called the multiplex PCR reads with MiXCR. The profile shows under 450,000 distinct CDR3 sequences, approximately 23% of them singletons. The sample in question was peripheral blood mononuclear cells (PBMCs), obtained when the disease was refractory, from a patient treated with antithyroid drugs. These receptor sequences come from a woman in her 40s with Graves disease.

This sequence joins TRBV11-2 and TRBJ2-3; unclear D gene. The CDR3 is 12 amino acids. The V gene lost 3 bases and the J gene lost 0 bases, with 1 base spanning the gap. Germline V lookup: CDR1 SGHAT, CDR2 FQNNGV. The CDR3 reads CASSFSTDTQYF. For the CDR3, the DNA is TGTGCCAGCAGCTTTAGCACAGATACGCAGTATTTT.

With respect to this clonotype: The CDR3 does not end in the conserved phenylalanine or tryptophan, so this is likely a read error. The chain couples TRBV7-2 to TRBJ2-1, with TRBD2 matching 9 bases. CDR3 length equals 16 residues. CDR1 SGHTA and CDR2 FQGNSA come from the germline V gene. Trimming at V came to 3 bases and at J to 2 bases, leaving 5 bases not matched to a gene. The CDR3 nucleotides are TGTGCCAGCAGCTTCCTAGCGGGGCTAGCCTACAATGAGCAGTTCTCC. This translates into CASSFLAGLAYNEQFS.

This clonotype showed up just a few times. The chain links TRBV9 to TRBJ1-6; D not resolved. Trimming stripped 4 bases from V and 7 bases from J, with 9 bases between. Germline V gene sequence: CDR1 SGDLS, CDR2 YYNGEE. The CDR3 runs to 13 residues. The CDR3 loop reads CASSLSKNSPLHF. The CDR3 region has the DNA TGTGCCAGCAGCCTATCGAAGAATTCACCCCTCCACTTT. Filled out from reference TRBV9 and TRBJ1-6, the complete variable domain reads DSGVTQTPKHLITATGQRVTLRCSPRSGDLSVYWYQQSLDQGLQFLIQYYNGEERAKGNILERFSAQQFPDLHSELNLSSLELGDSALYFCASSLSKNSPLHFGNGTRLTVT.

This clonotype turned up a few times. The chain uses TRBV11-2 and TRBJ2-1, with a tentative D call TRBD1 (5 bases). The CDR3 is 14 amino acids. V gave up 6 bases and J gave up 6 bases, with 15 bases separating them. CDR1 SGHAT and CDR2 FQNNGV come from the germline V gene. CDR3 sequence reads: CASRSHRWPNEQFF. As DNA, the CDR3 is TGTGCCAGCAGATCTCACAGGTGGCCCAATGAGCAGTTCTTC.

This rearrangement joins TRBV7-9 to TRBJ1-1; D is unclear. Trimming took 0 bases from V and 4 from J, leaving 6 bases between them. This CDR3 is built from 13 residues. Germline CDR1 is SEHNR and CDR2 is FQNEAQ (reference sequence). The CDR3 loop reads CASSLASSTEAFF. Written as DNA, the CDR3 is TGTGCCAGCAGCTTAGCCTCTAGCACTGAAGCTTTCTTT.

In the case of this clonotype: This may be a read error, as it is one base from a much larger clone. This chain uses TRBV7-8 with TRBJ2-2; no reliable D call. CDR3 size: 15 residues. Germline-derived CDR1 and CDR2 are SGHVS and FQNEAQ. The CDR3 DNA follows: TGTGCCAGCGGCTTGGTCTTAATGAACACCGGGGAGCTGTTTTTT. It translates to CASGLVLMNTGELFF.

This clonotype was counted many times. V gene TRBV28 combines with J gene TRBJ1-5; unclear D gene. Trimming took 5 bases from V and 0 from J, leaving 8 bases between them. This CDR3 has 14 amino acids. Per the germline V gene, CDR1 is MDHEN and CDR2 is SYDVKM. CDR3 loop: CASSVDISNQPQHF. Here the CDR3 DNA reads TGTGCCAGCAGTGTTGACATTAGCAATCAGCCCCAGCATTTT.

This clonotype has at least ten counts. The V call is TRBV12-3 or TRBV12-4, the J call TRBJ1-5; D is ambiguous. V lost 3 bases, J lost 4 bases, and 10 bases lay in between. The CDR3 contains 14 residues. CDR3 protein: CASSFYGVNQPQHF. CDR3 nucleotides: TGTGCCAGCAGTTTCTACGGAGTAAATCAGCCCCAGCATTTT.

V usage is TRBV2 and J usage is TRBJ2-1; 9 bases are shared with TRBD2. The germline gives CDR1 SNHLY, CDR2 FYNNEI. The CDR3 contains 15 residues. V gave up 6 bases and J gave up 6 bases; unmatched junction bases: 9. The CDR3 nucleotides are TGTGCCAGCAGGCGACAGCCGGGACTAGCCAATGAGCAGTTCTTC. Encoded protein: CASRRQPGLANEQFF. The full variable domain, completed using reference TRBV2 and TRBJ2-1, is EPEVTQTPSHQVTQMGQEVILRCVPISNHLYFYWYRQILGQKVEFLVSFYNNEISEKSEIFDDQFSVERPDGSNFTLKIRSTKLEDSAMYFCASRRQPGLANEQFFGPGTRLTVL.

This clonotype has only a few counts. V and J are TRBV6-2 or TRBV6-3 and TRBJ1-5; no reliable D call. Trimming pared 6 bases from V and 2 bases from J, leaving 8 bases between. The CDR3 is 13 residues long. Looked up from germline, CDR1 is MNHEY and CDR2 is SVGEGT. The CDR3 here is CASRPVGNQPQHF. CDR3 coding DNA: TGTGCCAGCAGGCCTGTTGGCAATCAGCCCCAGCATTTT.

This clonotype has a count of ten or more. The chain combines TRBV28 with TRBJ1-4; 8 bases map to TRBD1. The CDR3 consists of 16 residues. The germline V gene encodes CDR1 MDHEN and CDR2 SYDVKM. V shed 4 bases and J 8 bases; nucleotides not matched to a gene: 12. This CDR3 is CASSSQQGVGGEKLFF. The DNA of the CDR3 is TGTGCCAGCAGTTCCCAACAGGGGGTAGGAGGAGAAAAACTGTTTTTT.

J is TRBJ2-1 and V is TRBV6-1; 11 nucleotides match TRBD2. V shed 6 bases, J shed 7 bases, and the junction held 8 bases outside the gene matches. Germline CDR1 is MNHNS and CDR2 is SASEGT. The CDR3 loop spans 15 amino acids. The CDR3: CASRVLAGVINEQFF. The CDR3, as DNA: TGTGCCAGCAGGGTACTAGCGGGAGTCATAAATGAGCAGTTCTTC.

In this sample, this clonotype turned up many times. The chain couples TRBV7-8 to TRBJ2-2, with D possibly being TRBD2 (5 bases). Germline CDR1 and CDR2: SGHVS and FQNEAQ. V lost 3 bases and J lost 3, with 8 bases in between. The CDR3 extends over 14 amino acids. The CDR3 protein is CASSFERHTGELFF. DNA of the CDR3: TGTGCCAGCAGCTTTGAGCGGCACACCGGGGAGCTGTTTTTT.

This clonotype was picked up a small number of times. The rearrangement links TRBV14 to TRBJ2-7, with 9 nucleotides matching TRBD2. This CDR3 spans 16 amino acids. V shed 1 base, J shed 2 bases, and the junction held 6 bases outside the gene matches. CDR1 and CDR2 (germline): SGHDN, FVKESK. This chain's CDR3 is CASSQGLRTSAYEQYF. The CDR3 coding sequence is TGTGCCAGCAGCCAAGGTCTGAGGACTAGCGCCTACGAGCAGTACTTC.

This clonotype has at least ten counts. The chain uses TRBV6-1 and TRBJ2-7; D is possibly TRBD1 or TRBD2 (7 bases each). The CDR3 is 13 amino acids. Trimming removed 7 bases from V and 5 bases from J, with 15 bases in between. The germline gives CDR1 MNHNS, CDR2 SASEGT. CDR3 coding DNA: TGTGCCAGCACCCAGGGGGGGACTCACGAGCAGTACTTC. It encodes CASTQGGTHEQYF.

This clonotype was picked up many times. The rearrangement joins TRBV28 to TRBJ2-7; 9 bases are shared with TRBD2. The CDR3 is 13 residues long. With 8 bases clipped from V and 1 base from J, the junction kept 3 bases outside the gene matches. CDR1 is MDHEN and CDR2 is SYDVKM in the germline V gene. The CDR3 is CASGTSNSYEQYF. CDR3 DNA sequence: TGTGCCAGCGGGACTAGCAATTCCTACGAGCAGTACTTC.

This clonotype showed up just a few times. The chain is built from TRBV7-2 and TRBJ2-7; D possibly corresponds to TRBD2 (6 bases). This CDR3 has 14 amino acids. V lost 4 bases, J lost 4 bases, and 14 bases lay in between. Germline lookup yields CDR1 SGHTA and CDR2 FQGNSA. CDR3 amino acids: CASSSLGTYYEQYF. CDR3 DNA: TGTGCCAGCAGCTCCCTCGGGACTTATTACGAGCAGTACTTC.

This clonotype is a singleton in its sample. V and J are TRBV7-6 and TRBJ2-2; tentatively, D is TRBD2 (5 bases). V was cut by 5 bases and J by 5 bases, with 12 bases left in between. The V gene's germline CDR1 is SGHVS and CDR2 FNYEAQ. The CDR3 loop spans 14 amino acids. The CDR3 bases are TGTGCCAGCAGCGTGATCGGGGTAACCGGGGAGCTGTTTTTT. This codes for CASSVIGVTGELFF.